This T cell receptor (beta chain) is drawn from a study of cytotoxic CD8 clonotypes in ibrutinib-treated CLL. Overall study: After median about 5.5 years, around 14 stayed in remission, around twelve progressed; responses approximately 24 partial, 2 complete.

With sequencing, the targeted depth ranged from 1 in 200,000 to 1 in 1 million T cells. TCRdb keeps only in-frame clones here, not all; method: immunoSEQ multiplex PCR. The profile shows 200,000 or so clones, 60% to 80% of them singletons. This CDR3 has 14 residues. Trimming at V came to 6 bases and at J to 11 bases, leaving 11 bases not matched to a gene. CDR1 and CDR2 from the germline V gene are KGHSH and LQKENI. This chain connects TRBV18 to TRBJ2-1; 9 bases align to TRBD1. The sequence was collected from a human donor with chronic lymphocytic leukemia. Sequences were derived from PBMCs, sampled after 12 months of ibrutinib treatment. CDR3 sequence reads: CASSRNGDREKQFF. The DNA for the CDR3 is TGTGCCAGCTCTCGCAACGGGGACAGGGAAAAGCAGTTCTTC.